This T cell receptor (beta chain) came from a study of identical twins. All donors were healthy, and all were Caucasian. A remark on this clonotype: Its antigen remains unidentified.

Each CDR3 protein gets one entry after TCRdb re-called the 5' RACE reads with MiXCR. The table shows hundreds of thousands of distinct CDR3 sequences, with 8% to 9% occurring only once. Overall study findings and caveats: Out-of-frame alpha sequences shared by twins showed excess low generation probability. Excess sharing by twins proved weaker in beta out-of-frame sequences.

Another study also made use of these data, one on yellow fever vaccine responses in identical twins. That work states: Twins reportedly had a vaccine T cell response that seemed partly convergent, partly personalized.

The sequence was obtained from a woman in her late teens or twenties in good health. The sequenced sample was memory (CD45RO+) T cells sorted from blood.

The CDR3 DNA follows: TGTGCCAGTAGTATAGATCGGACAGGCTCCGACTACACCTTC. Its translation: CASSIDRTGSDYTF. The V gene is TRBV19, the J gene TRBJ1-2; TRBD1 matches 7 bases. Germline CDR1 reads LNHDA; CDR2 reads SQIVND (reference sequence). J gave up 10 bases and V 0 bases, and 8 bases lay outside the gene matches. The CDR3 is made up of 14 amino acids. Using reference TRBV19 and TRBJ1-2 for the parts outside the CDR3, the full variable domain is DGGITQSPKYLFRKEGQNVTLSCEQNLNHDAMYWYRQDPGQGLRLIYYSQIVNDFQKGDIAEGYSVSREKKESFPLTVTSAQKNPTAFYLCASSIDRTGSDYTFGSGTRLTVV.